This TCR beta chain was sequenced in a study of cytomegalovirus exposure and HLA in healthy donors. The study's findings and limits: Most TCRs appeared rarely, but some public TCRs recurred in many donors.

The CDR3 spans 15 residues. V dropped 0 bases and J dropped 3 bases, with 11 bases sitting between them. Germline V gene data show CDR1 as MNHEY and CDR2 as SVGAGI. Worth noting for this clone: Its antigen is not identified.

Generated by immunoSEQ multiplex PCR, the TCRdb table keeps only in-frame clones and is missing some. The sample carries 160,000 or so clones, 88% recorded once. The chain links TRBV6-5 to TRBJ1-1; D might be TRBD1 (5 bases). The specimen sequenced was PBMCs. The sequence was obtained from a young man in good health and CMV-seronegative. The CDR3 here is CASSYSNRLDTEAFF. DNA of the CDR3: TGTGCCAGCAGTTACTCGAACAGGCTAGACACTGAAGCTTTCTTT.